This record covers a single TCR beta chain. The antigen remains undetermined. TCR cDNA was made by 5'RACE template switching, adding a universal primer site and UMIs. Each CDR3 protein gets one entry after TCRdb re-called the 5' RACE reads with MiXCR. Here the sample spans over 120,000 distinct CDR3 sequences, about 6.2% being singletons. This record belongs to a study of T cells after yellow fever vaccination. General study points: One caveat is that FACS-sorted repertoires could contain abundant clonotypes contaminating from the bulk population. Detected again after the booster were most primary-vaccination clones, at 95% to 98% CD4 and 80% to 90% CD8. Shared CD4/CD8 clonotypes were a small share, likely from convergent recombination.

CDR3 size: 18 residues. Germline CDR1 reads SEHNR; CDR2 reads FQNEAQ (reference sequence). V lost 4 bases to trimming and J lost 1 base, with 20 bases between them. This TCR derives from a man aged 30 to 39 who received the YFV17D yellow fever vaccine. This material consisted of CD4+ T cells sorted from PBMCs, taken 10 days after the yellow fever booster vaccination. The chain uses TRBV7-9 and TRBJ1-5; possibly TRBD1 for D (5 bases). The CDR3 DNA follows: TGTGCCAGCAGCTACGGTCCTCGAGGGGCAGGAAGCAATCAGCCCCAGCATTTT. Its protein is CASSYGPRGAGSNQPQHF.